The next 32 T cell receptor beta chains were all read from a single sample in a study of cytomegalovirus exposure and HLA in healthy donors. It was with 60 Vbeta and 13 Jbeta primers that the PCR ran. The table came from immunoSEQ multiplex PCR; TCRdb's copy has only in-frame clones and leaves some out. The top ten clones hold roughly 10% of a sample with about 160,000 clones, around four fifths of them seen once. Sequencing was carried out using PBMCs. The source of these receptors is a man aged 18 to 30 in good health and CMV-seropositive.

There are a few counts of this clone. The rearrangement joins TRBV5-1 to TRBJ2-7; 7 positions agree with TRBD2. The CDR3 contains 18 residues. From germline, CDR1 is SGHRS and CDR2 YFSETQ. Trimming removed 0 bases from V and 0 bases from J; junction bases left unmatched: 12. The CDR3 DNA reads TGCGCCAGCAGCTTGGGGGATTTGGGGGGGGGACGCTCCTACGAGCAGTACTTC. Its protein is CASSLGDLGGGRSYEQYF.

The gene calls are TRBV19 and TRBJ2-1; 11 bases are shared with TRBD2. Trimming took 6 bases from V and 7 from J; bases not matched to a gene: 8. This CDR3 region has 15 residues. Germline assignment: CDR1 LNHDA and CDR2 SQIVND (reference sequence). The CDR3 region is CASRLLAGGINEQFF. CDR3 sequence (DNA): TGTGCCAGTAGGCTTTTAGCGGGAGGGATTAATGAGCAGTTCTTC. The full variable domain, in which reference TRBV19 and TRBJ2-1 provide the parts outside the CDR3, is DGGITQSPKYLFRKEGQNVTLSCEQNLNHDAMYWYRQDPGQGLRLIYYSQIVNDFQKGDIAEGYSVSREKKESFPLTVTSAQKNPTAFYLCASRLLAGGINEQFFGPGTRLTVL.

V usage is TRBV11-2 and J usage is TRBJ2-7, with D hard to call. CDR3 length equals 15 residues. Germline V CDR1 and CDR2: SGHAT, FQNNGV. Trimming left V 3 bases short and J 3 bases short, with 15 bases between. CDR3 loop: CASSFLYVNYYEQYF. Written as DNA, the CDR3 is TGTGCCAGCAGCTTCCTTTATGTGAACTACTACGAGCAGTACTTC.

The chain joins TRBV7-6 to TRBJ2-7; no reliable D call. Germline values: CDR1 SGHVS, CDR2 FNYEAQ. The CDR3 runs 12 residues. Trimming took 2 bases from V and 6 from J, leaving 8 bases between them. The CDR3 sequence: CASSLFTGEQYF. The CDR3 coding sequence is TGTGCCAGCAGCTTATTCACGGGCGAGCAGTACTTC.

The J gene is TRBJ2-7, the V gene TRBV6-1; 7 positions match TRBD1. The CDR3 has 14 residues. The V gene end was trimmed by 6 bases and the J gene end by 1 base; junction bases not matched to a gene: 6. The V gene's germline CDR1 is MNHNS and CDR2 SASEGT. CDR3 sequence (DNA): TGTGCCAGCAGGGGACAGTACCGTTCCTACGAGCAGTACTTC. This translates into CASRGQYRSYEQYF.

The CDR3 is CSVETANTEAFF. In DNA, the CDR3 is TGCAGCGTTGAAACAGCGAACACTGAAGCTTTCTTT. V and J are TRBV29-1 and TRBJ1-1, with D unclear. The CDR3 has 12 residues. The V and J ends lost 2 bases and 1 base respectively, with 5 bases between them. Germline V gene data show CDR1 as SQVTM and CDR2 as ANQGSEA. Full variable domain (missing parts from reference TRBV29-1 and TRBJ1-1): SAVISQKPSRDICQRGTSLTIQCQVDSQVTMMFWYRQQPGQSLTLIATANQGSEATYESGFVIDKFPISRPNLTFSTLTVSNMSPEDSSIYLCSVETANTEAFFGQGTRLTVV.

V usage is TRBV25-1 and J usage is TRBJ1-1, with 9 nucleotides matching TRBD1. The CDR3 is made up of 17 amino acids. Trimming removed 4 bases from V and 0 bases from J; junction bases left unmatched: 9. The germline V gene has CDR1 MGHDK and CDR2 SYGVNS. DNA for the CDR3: TGTGCCAGCAGTGGACCGGGACAGGGCTCTATGAACACTGAAGCTTTCTTT. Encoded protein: CASSGPGQGSMNTEAFF. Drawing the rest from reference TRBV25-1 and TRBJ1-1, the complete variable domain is EADIYQTPRYLVIGTGKKITLECSQTMGHDKMYWYQQDPGMELHLIHYSYGVNSTEKGDLSSESTVSRIRTEHFPLTLESARPSHTSQYLCASSGPGQGSMNTEAFFGQGTRLTVV.

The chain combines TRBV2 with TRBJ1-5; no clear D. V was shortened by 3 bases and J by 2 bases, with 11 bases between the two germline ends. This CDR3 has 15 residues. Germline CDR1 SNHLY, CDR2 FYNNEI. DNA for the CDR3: TGTGCCAGCAGTGATGGAGACGAGGGCAATCAGCCCCAGCATTTT. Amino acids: CASSDGDEGNQPQHF.

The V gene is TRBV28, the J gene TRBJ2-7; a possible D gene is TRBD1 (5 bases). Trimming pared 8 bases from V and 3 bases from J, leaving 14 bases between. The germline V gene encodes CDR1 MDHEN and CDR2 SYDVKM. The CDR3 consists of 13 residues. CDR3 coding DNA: TGTGCCAGCCGCTCTGGGGCGAGCTACGAGCAGTACTTC. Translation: CASRSGASYEQYF.

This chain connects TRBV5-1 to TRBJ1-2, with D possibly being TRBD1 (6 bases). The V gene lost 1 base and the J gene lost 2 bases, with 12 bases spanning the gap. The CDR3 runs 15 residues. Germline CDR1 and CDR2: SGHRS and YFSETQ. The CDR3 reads CASSLWAGANYGYTF. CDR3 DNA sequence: TGCGCCAGCAGCTTGTGGGCAGGGGCCAACTATGGCTACACCTTC.

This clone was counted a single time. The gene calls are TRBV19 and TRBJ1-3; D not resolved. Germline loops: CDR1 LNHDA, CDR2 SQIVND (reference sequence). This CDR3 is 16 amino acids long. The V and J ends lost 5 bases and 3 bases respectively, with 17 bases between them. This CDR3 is CASSPSRRANGNTIYF. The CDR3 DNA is TGTGCCAGTAGTCCGTCGAGGCGTGCTAATGGAAACACCATATATTTT.

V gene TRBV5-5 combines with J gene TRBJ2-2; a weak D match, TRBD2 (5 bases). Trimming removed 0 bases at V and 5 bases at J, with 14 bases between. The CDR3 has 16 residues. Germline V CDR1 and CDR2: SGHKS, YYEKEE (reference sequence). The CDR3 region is CASSLAGGRGTGELFF. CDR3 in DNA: TGTGCCAGCAGCTTGGCCGGCGGGCGCGGAACCGGGGAGCTGTTTTTT.

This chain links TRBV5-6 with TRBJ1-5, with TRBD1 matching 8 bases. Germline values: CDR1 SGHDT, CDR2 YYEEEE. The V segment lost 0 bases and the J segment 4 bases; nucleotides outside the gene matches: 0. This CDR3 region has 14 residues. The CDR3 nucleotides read TGTGCCAGCAGCTTGGGGACAGGGAATCAGCCCCAGCATTTT. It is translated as CASSLGTGNQPQHF.

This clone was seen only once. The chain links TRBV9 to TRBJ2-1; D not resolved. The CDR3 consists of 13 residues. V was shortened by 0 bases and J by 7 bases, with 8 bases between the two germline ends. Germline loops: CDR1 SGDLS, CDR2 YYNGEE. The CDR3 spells CASSVDEVNEQFF. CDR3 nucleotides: TGTGCCAGCAGCGTAGACGAGGTTAATGAGCAGTTCTTC.

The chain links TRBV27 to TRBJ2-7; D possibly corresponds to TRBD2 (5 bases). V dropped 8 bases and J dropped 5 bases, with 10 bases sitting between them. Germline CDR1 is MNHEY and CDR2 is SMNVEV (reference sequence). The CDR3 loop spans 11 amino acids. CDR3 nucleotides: TGTGCCAGCCAAGAGGGAGACGAGCAGTACTTC. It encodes CASQEGDEQYF.

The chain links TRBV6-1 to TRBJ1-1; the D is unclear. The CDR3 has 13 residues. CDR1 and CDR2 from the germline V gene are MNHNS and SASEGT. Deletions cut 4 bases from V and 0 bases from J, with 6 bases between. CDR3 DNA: TGTGCCAGCAGTGCCAAAATGAACACTGAAGCTTTCTTT. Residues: CASSAKMNTEAFF.

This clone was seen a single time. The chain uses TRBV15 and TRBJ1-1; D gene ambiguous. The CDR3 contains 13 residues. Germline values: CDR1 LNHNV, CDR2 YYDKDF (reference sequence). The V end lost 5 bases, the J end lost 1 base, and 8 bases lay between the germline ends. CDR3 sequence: CATSPVWNTEAFF. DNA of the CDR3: TGTGCCACCAGCCCCGTTTGGAACACTGAAGCTTTCTTT.

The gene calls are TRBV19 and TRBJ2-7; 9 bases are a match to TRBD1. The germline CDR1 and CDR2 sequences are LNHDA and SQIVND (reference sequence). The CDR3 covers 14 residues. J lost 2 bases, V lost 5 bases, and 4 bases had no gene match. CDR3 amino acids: CASSAGTGPYEQYF. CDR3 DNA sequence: TGTGCCAGTAGTGCTGGGACAGGGCCCTACGAGCAGTACTTC.

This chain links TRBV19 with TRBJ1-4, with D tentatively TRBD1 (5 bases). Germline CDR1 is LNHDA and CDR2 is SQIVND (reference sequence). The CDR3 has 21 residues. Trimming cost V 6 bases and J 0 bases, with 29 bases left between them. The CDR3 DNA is TGTGCCAGTAGCTGGAAGGCGGACCCCGAAGGGGTCCCTGCAACTAATGAAAAACTGTTTTTT. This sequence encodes CASSWKADPEGVPATNEKLFF.

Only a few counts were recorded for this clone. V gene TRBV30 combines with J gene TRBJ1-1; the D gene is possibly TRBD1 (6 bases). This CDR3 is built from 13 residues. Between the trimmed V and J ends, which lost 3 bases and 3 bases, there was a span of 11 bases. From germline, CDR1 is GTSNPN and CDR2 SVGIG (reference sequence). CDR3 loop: CAWSVQGYTEAFF. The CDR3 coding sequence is TGTGCCTGGAGCGTACAGGGCTACACTGAAGCTTTCTTT.

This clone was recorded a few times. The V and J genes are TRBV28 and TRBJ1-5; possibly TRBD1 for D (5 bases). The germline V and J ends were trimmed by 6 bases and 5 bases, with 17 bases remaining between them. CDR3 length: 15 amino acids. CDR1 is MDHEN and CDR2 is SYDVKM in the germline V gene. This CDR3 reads CASRRRQRSDQPQHF. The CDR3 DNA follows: TGTGCCAGCAGACGGAGACAGAGAAGTGATCAGCCCCAGCATTTT.

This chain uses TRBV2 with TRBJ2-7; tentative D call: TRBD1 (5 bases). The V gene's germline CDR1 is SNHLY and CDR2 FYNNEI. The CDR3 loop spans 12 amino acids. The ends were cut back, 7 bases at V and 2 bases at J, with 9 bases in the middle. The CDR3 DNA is TGTGCCAGCACTGGGGCCCCCTACGAGCAGTACTTC. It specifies CASTGAPYEQYF.

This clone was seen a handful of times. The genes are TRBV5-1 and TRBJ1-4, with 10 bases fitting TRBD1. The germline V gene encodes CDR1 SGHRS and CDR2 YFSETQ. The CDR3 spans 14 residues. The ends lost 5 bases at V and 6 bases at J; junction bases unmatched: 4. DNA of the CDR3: TGCGCCAGCAGGAGGACAGGGGGATATGAAAAACTGTTTTTT. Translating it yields CASRRTGGYEKLFF.

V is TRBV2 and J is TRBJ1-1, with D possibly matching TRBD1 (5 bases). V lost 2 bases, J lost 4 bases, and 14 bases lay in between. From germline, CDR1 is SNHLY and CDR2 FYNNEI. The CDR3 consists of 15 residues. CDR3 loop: CASSERAGKVTEAFF. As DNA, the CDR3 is TGTGCCAGCAGTGAAAGGGCAGGGAAGGTCACTGAAGCTTTCTTT.

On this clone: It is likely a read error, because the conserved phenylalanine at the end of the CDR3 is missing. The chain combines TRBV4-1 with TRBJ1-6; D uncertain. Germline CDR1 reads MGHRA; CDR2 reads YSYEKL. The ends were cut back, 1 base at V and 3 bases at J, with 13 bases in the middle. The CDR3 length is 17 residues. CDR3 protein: CASSQGVGRDYNSPLHL. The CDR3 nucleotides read TGCGCCAGCAGCCAAGGGGTAGGGAGGGACTATAATTCACCCCTCCACCTT.

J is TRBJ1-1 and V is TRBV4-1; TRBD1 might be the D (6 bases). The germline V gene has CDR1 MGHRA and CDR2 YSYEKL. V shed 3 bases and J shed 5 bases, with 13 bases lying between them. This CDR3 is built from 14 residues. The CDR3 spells CASSHAPGETEAFF. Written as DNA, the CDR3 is TGCGCCAGCAGCCATGCACCAGGGGAAACTGAAGCTTTCTTT.

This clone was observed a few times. Here the CDR3 reads CASSKGGPEAFF. The CDR3 DNA is TGTGCCAGCTCTAAAGGCGGGCCTGAAGCTTTCTTT. The chain combines TRBV18 with TRBJ1-1; no firm D call. The CDR3 has 12 residues. The germline V gene encodes CDR1 KGHSH and CDR2 LQKENI. The V and J ends lost 6 bases and 6 bases respectively, with 11 bases between them. The whole variable domain, filled in from reference TRBV18 and TRBJ1-1, reads NAGVMQNPRHLVRRRGQEARLRCSPMKGHSHVYWYRQLPEEGLKFMVYLQKENIIDESGMPKERFSAEFPKEGPSILRIQQVVRGDSAAYFCASSKGGPEAFFGQGTRLTVV.

CDR3 bases: TGTGCCAGCAGCTTAGAAGGGGGGAGGGGGGCGGAGCAGTTCTTC. Its translation: CASSLEGGRGAEQFF. The chain uses TRBV11-3 and TRBJ2-1, with a possible D match to TRBD2 (7 bases). This CDR3 has 15 amino acids. V lost 0 bases, J lost 10 bases, and 16 bases lay in between. Per germline, CDR1 SGHNT and CDR2 YENEEA.

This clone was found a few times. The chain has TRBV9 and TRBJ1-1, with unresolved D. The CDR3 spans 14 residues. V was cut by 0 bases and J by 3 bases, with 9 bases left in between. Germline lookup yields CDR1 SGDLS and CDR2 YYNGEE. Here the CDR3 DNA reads TGTGCCAGCAGCGTAGGAAGCACTGACACTGAAGCTTTCTTT. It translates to CASSVGSTDTEAFF.

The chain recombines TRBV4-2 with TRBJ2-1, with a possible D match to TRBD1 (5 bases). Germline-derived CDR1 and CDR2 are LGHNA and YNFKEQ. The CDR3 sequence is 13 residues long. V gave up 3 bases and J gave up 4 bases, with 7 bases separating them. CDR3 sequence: CASSQAGYNEQFF. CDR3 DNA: TGTGCCAGCAGCCAGGCAGGGTACAATGAGCAGTTCTTC.

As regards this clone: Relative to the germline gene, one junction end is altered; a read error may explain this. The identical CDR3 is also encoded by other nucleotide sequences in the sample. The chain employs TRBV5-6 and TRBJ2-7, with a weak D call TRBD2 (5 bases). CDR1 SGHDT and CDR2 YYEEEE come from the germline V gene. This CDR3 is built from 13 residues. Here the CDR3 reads CASSWGIGGEQYF. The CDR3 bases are TGTGCCAGCAGCTGGGGTATAGGAGGCGAGCAGTACTTT.

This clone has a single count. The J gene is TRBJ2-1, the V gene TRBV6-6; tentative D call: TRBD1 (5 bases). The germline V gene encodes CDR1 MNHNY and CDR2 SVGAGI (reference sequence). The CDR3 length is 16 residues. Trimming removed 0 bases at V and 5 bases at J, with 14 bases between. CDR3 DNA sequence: TGTGCCAGCAGTTACTCCGCAGGGAAAAATGACAATGAGCAGTTCTTC. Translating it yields CASSYSAGKNDNEQFF.